The rows below give T cell receptor beta chains drawn from one sample of a study of T cells in Graves' hyperthyroidism and ophthalmopathy. Each CDR3 protein is one row after TCRdb ran MiXCR on the multiplex PCR reads. The sample shows 300,000 to 450,000 distinct CDR3 sequences, roughly 14% of them seen only once. Sequencing input: blood. These receptors originate from a woman under 30 with Graves' hyperthyroidism that later progressed to Graves' ophthalmopathy. Each CDR3 is given with its conserved first and last residue. A D gene is named only where the DNA matches it firmly. Not all rows give a size; the values are once, few, many and, for expanded clones, a class.

j_call: TRBJ1-2; v_call: TRBV2; d_call: -; clone_size: many; cdr3_aa: CASSEPGRDYGYTF; cdr3_nt: TGTGCCAGCAGTGAACCGGGGAGGGACTATGGCTACACCTTC
j_call: TRBJ2-1; v_call: TRBV30; d_call: TRBD2; clone_size: many; cdr3_aa: CAWSGLAGIEQFF; cdr3_nt: TGTGCCTGGAGTGGACTAGCGGGGATCGAGCAGTTCTTC
j_call: TRBJ2-3; v_call: TRBV5-1; d_call: -; clone_size: -; cdr3_aa: CASSLWGVASPTDTQYF; cdr3_nt: TGCGCCAGCAGCTTGTGGGGGGTAGCGTCCCCCACAGATACGCAGTATTTT
j_call: TRBJ1-2; v_call: TRBV11-2; d_call: -; clone_size: -; cdr3_aa: CASSSRQRRDYGYTF; cdr3_nt: TGTGCCAGCAGCTCTCGACAGCGGAGGGACTATGGCTACACCTTC
j_call: TRBJ2-7; v_call: TRBV7-7; d_call: -; clone_size: few; cdr3_aa: CASSLGSGPSYEQYF; cdr3_nt: TGTGCTAGCAGCTTAGGTAGCGGACCGTCCTACGAGCAGTACTTC
j_call: TRBJ2-1; v_call: TRBV5-1; d_call: -; clone_size: -; cdr3_aa: CASSFSGDSYNEQFF; cdr3_nt: TGCGCCAGCAGCTTTTCAGGGGACTCCTACAATGAGCAGTTCTTC
j_call: TRBJ1-2; v_call: TRBV9; d_call: TRBD1; clone_size: few; cdr3_aa: CASSSQRTGQGHTF; cdr3_nt: TGTGCCAGCAGCTCTCAACGTACGGGACAGGGACACACCTTC
j_call: TRBJ1-2; v_call: TRBV10-3; d_call: TRBD1; clone_size: few; cdr3_aa: CAISEFLTGAHGYTF; cdr3_nt: TGTGCCATCAGTGAGTTCCTTACAGGGGCCCACGGCTACACCTTC
j_call: TRBJ2-7; v_call: TRBV28; d_call: -; clone_size: -; cdr3_aa: CASSPPRLGFHGEQYF; cdr3_nt: TGTGCCAGCAGTCCCCCTCGACTAGGTTTTCACGGCGAACAGTACTTC
j_call: TRBJ1-1; v_call: TRBV3-1; d_call: -; clone_size: many; cdr3_aa: CASSQVYGQQAFF; cdr3_nt: TGTGCCAGCAGCCAGGTATATGGACAACAAGCTTTCTTT
j_call: TRBJ2-7; v_call: TRBV29-1; d_call: -; clone_size: -; cdr3_aa: CSVVLGGGSSYEQYF; cdr3_nt: TGCAGCGTTGTTCTCGGAGGGGGCTCTTCCTACGAGCAGTACTTC
j_call: TRBJ2-3; v_call: TRBV27; d_call: -; clone_size: -; cdr3_aa: CASRRGFTDTQYF; cdr3_nt: TGTGCCAGCAGGAGAGGGTTCACAGATACGCAGTATTTT
j_call: TRBJ1-1; v_call: TRBV20-1; d_call: -; clone_size: many; cdr3_aa: CSAPHWGRSTEAFF; cdr3_nt: TGCAGTGCCCCCCATTGGGGTAGAAGCACTGAAGCTTTCTTT
j_call: TRBJ2-7; v_call: TRBV4-1; d_call: -; clone_size: -; cdr3_aa: CASSPSFVGTLEQYF; cdr3_nt: TGCGCCAGCAGCCCGTCTTTTGTAGGTACCCTAGAGCAGTACTTC
j_call: TRBJ2-3; v_call: TRBV2; d_call: TRBD2; clone_size: few; cdr3_aa: CASSVKRDTQYF; cdr3_nt: TGTGCCAGCAGTGTAAAGCGGGACACGCAGTATTTT
j_call: TRBJ2-3; v_call: TRBV30; d_call: -; clone_size: -; cdr3_aa: CAWSVWATSTDTQYF; cdr3_nt: TGTGCCTGGAGTGTATGGGCCACCTCCACAGATACGCAGTATTTT
j_call: TRBJ2-1; v_call: TRBV28; d_call: -; clone_size: many; cdr3_aa: CASSQNLPGNNEQFF; cdr3_nt: TGTGCCAGCAGCCAGAACCTCCCGGGGAACAATGAGCAGTTCTTC
j_call: TRBJ2-7; v_call: TRBV7-9; d_call: -; clone_size: many; cdr3_aa: CASSLIRVAGGAYEQYF; cdr3_nt: TGTGCCAGCAGCTTAATAAGAGTGGCAGGGGGGGCCTACGAGCAGTACTTC
j_call: TRBJ2-7; v_call: TRBV7-9; d_call: TRBD1; clone_size: many; cdr3_aa: CASSLDQWTGLYEQYF; cdr3_nt: TGTGCCAGCAGCTTAGACCAGTGGACAGGGTTATACGAGCAGTACTTC
j_call: TRBJ1-5; v_call: TRBV6-1; d_call: TRBD1; clone_size: -; cdr3_aa: CASSRQGDNQPQHF; cdr3_nt: TGTGCCAGCAGTCGACAGGGGGACAATCAGCCCCAGCATTTT
j_call: TRBJ2-5; v_call: TRBV7-9; d_call: TRBD1; clone_size: -; cdr3_aa: CASSLTRQGRETQYF; cdr3_nt: TGTGCCAGCAGCTTGACCCGACAGGGACGAGAGACCCAGTACTTC
j_call: TRBJ2-7; v_call: TRBV28; d_call: TRBD2; clone_size: many; cdr3_aa: CASSLPGQGRLSGLAGIGYEQYF; cdr3_nt: TGTGCCAGCAGTTTACCAGGACAGGGGAGGCTCTCGGGACTAGCGGGAATCGGGTACGAGCAGTACTTC
j_call: TRBJ2-1; v_call: TRBV27; d_call: -; clone_size: many; cdr3_aa: CASSDFVDNEQFF; cdr3_nt: TGTGCCAGCAGCGACTTCGTTGACAATGAGCAGTTCTTC
j_call: TRBJ2-2; v_call: TRBV28; d_call: TRBD1; clone_size: many; cdr3_aa: CASSTTGRQGYTGELFF; cdr3_nt: TGTGCCAGCAGTACCACGGGGCGACAGGGGTACACCGGGGAGCTGTTTTTT
j_call: TRBJ2-3; v_call: TRBV7-9; d_call: TRBD2; clone_size: -; cdr3_aa: CASSLAALAGVPDTQYF; cdr3_nt: TGTGCCAGCAGCTTAGCGGCACTAGCGGGAGTCCCAGATACGCAGTATTTT
j_call: TRBJ2-7; v_call: TRBV27; d_call: -; clone_size: many; cdr3_aa: CASSSSVTSYEQYF; cdr3_nt: TGTGCCAGCAGTTCATCAGTGACCTCCTACGAGCAGTACTTC
j_call: TRBJ2-7; v_call: TRBV20-1; d_call: -; clone_size: -; cdr3_aa: CSARDRRLPYEQYF; cdr3_nt: TGCAGTGCTAGAGATAGGCGACTCCCCTACGAGCAGTACTTC
j_call: TRBJ2-5; v_call: TRBV4-1; d_call: -; clone_size: few; cdr3_aa: CASSQEGEGVGRETQYF; cdr3_nt: TGCGCCAGCAGCCAAGAGGGGGAAGGAGTTGGAAGGGAGACCCAGTACTTC
j_call: TRBJ2-5; v_call: TRBV5-1; d_call: TRBD1; clone_size: -; cdr3_aa: CASSLIGQGTTVGETQYF; cdr3_nt: TGCGCCAGCAGCTTGATCGGACAGGGGACCACCGTTGGAGAGACCCAGTACTTC
j_call: TRBJ2-5; v_call: TRBV20-1; d_call: -; clone_size: few; cdr3_aa: CSARTRGWGIETQYF; cdr3_nt: TGCAGTGCCCGTACAAGGGGGTGGGGCATTGAGACCCAGTACTTC
j_call: TRBJ2-5; v_call: TRBV20-1; d_call: TRBD2; clone_size: -; cdr3_aa: CSATGTSGRARETQYF; cdr3_nt: TGCAGTGCCACTGGGACTAGCGGGAGAGCAAGAGAGACCCAGTACTTC
j_call: TRBJ2-1; v_call: TRBV14; d_call: TRBD2; clone_size: few; cdr3_aa: CASSQDEEGGPYNEQFF; cdr3_nt: TGTGCCAGCAGCCAAGACGAAGAGGGAGGGCCGTATAATGAGCAGTTCTTC
j_call: TRBJ2-1; v_call: TRBV28; d_call: TRBD2; clone_size: many; cdr3_aa: CASRVLAANNEQFF; cdr3_nt: TGTGCCAGCAGAGTACTAGCGGCCAACAATGAGCAGTTCTTC
j_call: TRBJ1-1; v_call: TRBV2; d_call: -; clone_size: many; cdr3_aa: CASIGLGTLAFF; cdr3_nt: TGTGCCAGCATTGGACTTGGCACTCTAGCTTTCTTT
j_call: TRBJ2-5; v_call: TRBV10-3; d_call: TRBD2; clone_size: many; cdr3_aa: CAISAGDQETQYF; cdr3_nt: TGTGCCATTAGCGCGGGGGACCAAGAGACCCAGTACTTC
j_call: TRBJ2-5; v_call: TRBV10-3; d_call: TRBD1; clone_size: once; cdr3_aa: CATSGTGSETQYF; cdr3_nt: TGTGCCACTTCGGGGACAGGGTCGGAGACCCAGTACTTC
j_call: TRBJ2-5; v_call: TRBV18; d_call: -; clone_size: many; cdr3_aa: CASSPFGTSQETQYF; cdr3_nt: TGTGCCAGCTCACCGTTCGGGACATCTCAAGAGACCCAGTACTTC
j_call: TRBJ2-2; v_call: TRBV3-1; d_call: TRBD2; clone_size: many; cdr3_aa: CASSQALTSGNTGELFF; cdr3_nt: TGTGCCAGCAGCCAAGCTCTGACTAGCGGGAACACCGGGGAGCTGTTTTTT
j_call: TRBJ2-1; v_call: TRBV6-1; d_call: -; clone_size: -; cdr3_aa: CASSKYSSYNEQFF; cdr3_nt: TGTGCCAGCAGCAAATACAGCTCCTACAATGAGCAGTTCTTC
j_call: TRBJ2-1; v_call: TRBV20-1; d_call: -; clone_size: few; cdr3_aa: CSALGRDSETNNEQFF; cdr3_nt: TGCAGTGCTTTAGGCCGGGACTCGGAAACCAACAATGAGCAGTTCTTC
j_call: TRBJ2-7; v_call: TRBV6-1; d_call: -; clone_size: many; cdr3_aa: CASRRTPSYEQYF; cdr3_nt: TGTGCCAGCAGGCGGACGCCATCCTACGAGCAGTACTTC
j_call: TRBJ2-6; v_call: TRBV12-3/TRBV12-4; d_call: -; clone_size: -; cdr3_aa: CASSQGSGANVLTF; cdr3_nt: TGTGCCAGCAGTCAGGGGTCTGGGGCCAACGTCCTGACTTTC
j_call: TRBJ2-7; v_call: TRBV27; d_call: -; clone_size: many; cdr3_aa: CASSSGPPYEQYF; cdr3_nt: TGTGCCAGCAGTTCCGGACCCCCCTACGAGCAGTACTTC
j_call: TRBJ2-2; v_call: TRBV19; d_call: -; clone_size: few; cdr3_aa: CASSSPNAGELFF; cdr3_nt: TGTGCCAGTAGTTCACCCAATGCCGGGGAGCTGTTTTTT
j_call: TRBJ1-4; v_call: TRBV7-8; d_call: -; clone_size: -; cdr3_aa: CASGLASGAFNEKLFF; cdr3_nt: TGTGCCAGCGGCTTAGCGTCGGGGGCGTTTAATGAAAAACTGTTTTTT